This entry lists 14 T cell receptor beta chains sequenced from one sample in a study of post-analysis software for immune sequencing data. Study outcomes and limitations: Four or five TRBV segments, TRBV5-6, TRBV5-1 and TRBV20-1 among them, were found more frequent in patients than controls.

TCR beta cDNA libraries had unique molecular identifiers. TCRdb used MiXCR to reprocess the PCR reads, holding one entry per CDR3 protein. The data show under 200,000 distinct CDR3 sequences, approximately 30% seen once. These receptors lack a known antigen. Sequenced input: blood. The receptor set was obtained from a girl aged 2-17 years with multiple sclerosis.

This clonotype has just a few counts. V usage is TRBV2 and J usage is TRBJ1-1; no definite D call. Germline CDR1 reads SNHLY; CDR2 reads FYNNEI. There are 13 residues in the CDR3. V was clipped by 4 bases and J by 6 bases, with 12 bases between them. The CDR3 spells CASSGYMGAEAFF. In DNA, the CDR3 is TGTGCCAGCAGTGGCTACATGGGCGCTGAAGCTTTCTTT.

This rearrangement joins TRBV20-1 to TRBJ1-1; tentatively, D is TRBD1 (6 bases). The CDR3 runs 13 residues. V shed 4 bases and J shed 6 bases, with 15 bases lying between them. Germline-derived CDR1 and CDR2 are DFQATT and SNEGSKA (reference sequence). The DNA for the CDR3 is TGCAGTGCTAAGTCAGACAGGTCCGCTGAAGCTTTCTTT. It codes for CSAKSDRSAEAFF.

This clonotype was seen more than once but under ten times. J is TRBJ1-5 and V is TRBV12-3 or TRBV12-4; no clear D gene. V was clipped by 5 bases and J by 2 bases, with 16 bases between them. The CDR3 loop spans 16 amino acids. This CDR3 reads CASSQITPLGNQPQHF. The CDR3 DNA reads as TGTGCCAGCAGTCAAATAACCCCTCTGGGCAATCAGCCCCAGCATTTT.

This chain uses TRBV5-1 with TRBJ2-7; D is uncertain. The CDR3 totals 15 residues. CDR1 and CDR2 (germline): SGHRS, YFSETQ. V lost 0 bases, J lost 2 bases, and 12 bases lay in between. The CDR3: CASSLAPARTYEQYF. CDR3 nucleotide sequence: TGCGCCAGCAGCTTGGCCCCGGCCAGGACCTACGAGCAGTACTTC. Using reference TRBV5-1 and TRBJ2-7 for the parts outside the CDR3, the full variable domain is KAGVTQTPRYLIKTRGQQVTLSCSPISGHRSVSWYQQTPGQGLQFLFEYFSETQRNKGNFPGRFSGRQFSNSRSEMNVSTLELGDSALYLCASSLAPARTYEQYFGPGTRLTVT.

Comments on this clonotype: At one of its ends the junction is not consistent with the germline gene, which may arise from a read error. The rearrangement links TRBV29-1 to TRBJ2-5; TRBD2 agrees at 9 bases. The CDR3 contains 13 residues. Germline values: CDR1 SQVTM, CDR2 ANQGSEA. Written as DNA, the CDR3 is TGCAGCGTGGTACTAGCGGGTACGGAGACCCCGTACTTC. Translated, it gives CSVVLAGTETPYF. Supplemented by reference TRBV29-1 and TRBJ2-5, the full variable domain reads SAVISQKPSRDICQRGTSLTIQCQVDSQVTMMFWYRQQPGQSLTLIATANQGSEATYESGFVIDKFPISRPNLTFSTLTVSNMSPEDSSIYLCSVVLAGTETPYFGPGTRLLVL.

This clonotype was found a few times. V is TRBV20-1 and J is TRBJ1-5; no clear D gene. Germline CDR1 reads DFQATT; CDR2 reads SNEGSKA (reference sequence). The CDR3 spans 12 residues. The CDR3 loop reads CRAPHLNQPQHF. The CDR3 DNA is TGCAGGGCTCCACACCTCAATCAGCCCCAGCATTTT.

This clonotype was detected a few times. The rearrangement links TRBV27 to TRBJ2-4; 12 positions match TRBD2. From germline, CDR1 is MNHEY and CDR2 SMNVEV (reference sequence). This CDR3 contains 16 residues. V lost 6 bases, J lost 13 bases, and 16 bases stayed unmatched. CDR3 region: CASSHASGGGRKEQYF. The CDR3 DNA reads TGTGCCAGCAGCCATGCTAGCGGGGGGGGTCGGAAAGAGCAGTACTTC.

This clonotype was counted only a few times. The chain carries TRBV7-2 and TRBJ2-3; 8 nucleotides line up with TRBD2. J was trimmed by 0 bases and V by 6 bases; bases with no gene match: 8. Germline V gene data show CDR1 as SGHTA and CDR2 as FQGNSA. This CDR3 has 16 residues. DNA of the CDR3: TGTGCCAGCAGTCAAGGACTAGCATCTAGCACAGATACGCAGTATTTT. Translated: CASSQGLASSTDTQYF.

The V and J genes are TRBV7-8 and TRBJ1-5; no clear D. V was pared by 4 bases and J by 5 bases, with 12 bases between. The germline CDR1 and CDR2 sequences are SGHVS and FQNEAQ. This CDR3 region has 14 residues. CDR3 amino acids: CASSSGVMHQPQHF. CDR3 in DNA: TGTGCCAGCAGCTCTGGGGTCATGCATCAGCCCCAGCATTTT.

The chain joins TRBV20-1 to TRBJ1-1; no clear D. The germline V gene has CDR1 DFQATT and CDR2 SNEGSKA (reference sequence). V was pared by 2 bases and J by 2 bases, with 21 bases between. CDR3 length: 17 amino acids. CDR3 DNA: TGCAGTGCTAGACCACTAGGGTCCGAGGCCTTAAACACTGAAGCTTTCTTT. Its translation is CSARPLGSEALNTEAFF.

V is TRBV7-8 and J is TRBJ2-7; TRBD2 agrees at 10 bases. In germline, CDR1 is SGHVS, CDR2 FQNEAQ. J was trimmed by 7 bases and V by 0 bases; bases with no gene match: 18. The CDR3 has 19 amino acids. CDR3 DNA sequence: TGTGCCAGCAGCTTAGCGCGGCTAGCGGGAGTTAGATCCTACAATGAGCAGTACTTC. Translation: CASSLARLAGVRSYNEQYF.

This clonotype was detected ten times or more. V usage is TRBV12-3 or TRBV12-4 and J usage is TRBJ2-7, with D uncertain. The CDR3 contains 13 residues. The ends were cut back, 3 bases at V and 3 bases at J, with 9 bases in the middle. CDR3 bases: TGTGCCAGCAGTTTTAAGGTCCTCTACGAGCAGTACTTC. Translating gives CASSFKVLYEQYF.

The rearrangement uses TRBV7-9 and TRBJ1-4; D may be TRBD1 (5 bases). The CDR3 has 14 residues. The V end was cut by 10 bases, the J end by 3 bases, with 15 bases between. Germline V gene data show CDR1 as SEHNR and CDR2 as FQNEAQ (reference sequence). CDR3 nucleotides: TGTGCCACTCCATTAGGGGATTCTAATGAAAAACTGTTTTTT. Translation gives CATPLGDSNEKLFF.

Of note for this clonotype: Relative to the germline gene, one junction end is altered; a read error may explain this. The J gene is TRBJ1-4, the V gene TRBV12-3 or TRBV12-4, with D unresolved. The CDR3 extends over 15 amino acids. The CDR3 is CASSNTQTTNGKLFF. Here the CDR3 DNA reads TGTGCCAGCAGTAACACACAGACAACTAATGGAAAACTGTTTTTT.